These 19 T cell receptor beta chains came from one sample sequenced in a study of blood T cell repertoires in COVID-19. Data came from immunoSEQ multiplex PCR; TCRdb stores just in-frame clones and leaves some out. The sample yields 90,000 or so clones, roughly 90% seen once. Material: peripheral blood. The receptors were gathered from a man between 60 and 75 years old with acute or convalescent COVID-19.

The CDR3 reads CASSLRRRAGTEKLFF. As DNA, the CDR3 is TGCGCCAGCAGCCTCAGAAGGAGGGCAGGGACTGAAAAACTGTTTTTT. The chain carries TRBV4-3 and TRBJ1-4; TRBD1 is a possible D gene (5 bases). Trimming removed 4 bases at V and 7 bases at J, with 19 bases between. The CDR3 has 16 amino acids. Germline V gene sequence: CDR1 LGHNA, CDR2 YSLEER.

V gene TRBV7-2 combines with J gene TRBJ1-1, with D unresolved. The CDR3 is made up of 15 amino acids. Germline CDR1 SGHTA, CDR2 FQGNSA. Trimming removed 1 base from V and 0 bases from J, with 9 bases in between. The CDR3 DNA is TGTGCCAGCAGCTTAGTATCCGGGGTGAACACTGAAGCTTTCTTT. Encoded protein: CASSLVSGVNTEAFF.

This clone is a singleton in its sample. V gene TRBV5-1 combines with J gene TRBJ1-1, with TRBD1 as a possible D gene (6 bases). Trimming shortened V by 0 bases and J by 5 bases, and 14 bases separated the two germline ends. Germline assignment: CDR1 SGHRS and CDR2 YFSETQ. CDR3 length: 15 residues. The CDR3 coding sequence is TGCGCCAGCAGCTTGGATCAGGGGAGATGGACTGAAGCTTTCTTT. Translated: CASSLDQGRWTEAFF.

This chain links TRBV19 with TRBJ1-2; tentative D call: TRBD1 (5 bases). The CDR3 is 13 amino acids. Germline CDR1 is LNHDA and CDR2 is SQIVND (reference sequence). The V end lost 5 bases, the J end lost 4 bases, and 11 bases lay between the germline ends. The CDR3 loop reads CASSLRGGYGYTF. CDR3 DNA sequence: TGTGCCAGTAGTCTCCGGGGGGGCTATGGCTACACCTTC.

This clone was recorded only once. This chain joins TRBV14 and TRBJ2-3; tentatively, D is TRBD2 (6 bases). This CDR3 is 16 amino acids long. V was trimmed by 4 bases and J by 4 bases, leaving 18 bases between them. Germline V gene data show CDR1 as SGHDN and CDR2 as FVKESK. CDR3 in amino acids: CASSPPGLLGADTQYF. CDR3 nucleotide sequence: TGTGCCAGCAGCCCTCCGGGACTTCTAGGGGCAGATACGCAGTATTTT.

The table lists this clone with a count of one. The DNA for the CDR3 is TGTGCCAGCAGTTACCCGATTCCGGGACAGGACACTGAAGCTTTCTTT. Amino acid sequence: CASSYPIPGQDTEAFF. The chain has TRBV6-6 and TRBJ1-1; 8 bases are shared with TRBD1. V lost 2 bases, J lost 3 bases, and 8 bases stayed unmatched. The CDR3 is 16 amino acids. The germline gives CDR1 MNHNY, CDR2 SVGAGI (reference sequence).

This clone was counted only a few times. The chain is built from TRBV3-1 (or the pseudogene TRBV3-2) and TRBJ1-4; 7 bases line up with TRBD1. Germline lookup yields CDR1 LGHDT and CDR2 YNNKEL (reference sequence). The ends lost 4 bases at V and 11 bases at J; junction bases unmatched: 7. This CDR3 is built from 13 residues. DNA for the CDR3: TGTGCCAGCAGCCGCCTGGACAGGTCCAAACTGTTTTTT. Translating gives CASSRLDRSKLFF.

This chain links TRBV5-1 with TRBJ2-1; the match to TRBD1 covers 9 bases. The CDR3 sequence is 13 residues long. Germline assignment: CDR1 SGHRS and CDR2 YFSETQ. V trimming: 2 bases; J trimming: 10 bases; junction bases outside the gene matches: 4. Here the CDR3 reads CASSLDRGNEQFF. The DNA of the CDR3 is TGCGCCAGCAGCTTAGACAGGGGGAACGAGCAGTTCTTC.

This sequence joins TRBV27 and TRBJ2-2; no firm D call. Trimming took 1 base from V and 0 from J, leaving 3 bases between them. CDR3 length: 14 residues. CDR1 is MNHEY and CDR2 is SMNVEV in the germline V gene (reference sequence). The CDR3, as DNA: TGTGCCAGCAGTTTATACACGAACACCGGGGAGCTGTTTTTT. It translates to CASSLYTNTGELFF.

J is TRBJ1-1 and V is TRBV7-9, with TRBD1 matching 8 bases. The CDR3 sequence is 15 residues long. CDR1 and CDR2 from the germline V gene are SEHNR and FQNEAQ (reference sequence). J lost 4 bases, V lost 5 bases, and 9 bases had no gene match. The DNA for the CDR3 is TGTGCCAGCAGCCCAGGGGGCGTGGGGACCACTGAAGCTTTCTTT. Translation: CASSPGGVGTTEAFF.

V gene TRBV5-5 combines with J gene TRBJ2-1, with 11 bases that match TRBD2. This CDR3 region has 17 residues. V lost 0 bases and J lost 7; bases outside the gene matches: 9. CDR1 is SGHKS, CDR2 YYEKEE, per germline (reference sequence). CDR3 residues: CASSLVGLAVSKNEQFF. The CDR3 nucleotides read TGTGCCAGCAGCTTGGTGGGACTAGCGGTATCTAAAAATGAGCAGTTCTTC.

The V call is TRBV15, the J call TRBJ1-5; D is possibly TRBD1 (5 bases). CDR3 length: 17 amino acids. The germline CDR1 and CDR2 sequences are LNHNV and YYDKDF (reference sequence). The V gene lost 0 bases and the J gene lost 0 bases, with 12 bases spanning the gap. In DNA, the CDR3 is TGTGCCACCAGCAGAGAGCGTCGGACAAATAGCAATCAGCCCCAGCATTTT. It is translated as CATSRERRTNSNQPQHF.

The chain recombines TRBV2 with TRBJ1-1; D unresolved. Trimming cost V 2 bases and J 7 bases, with 11 bases left between them. The V gene's germline CDR1 is SNHLY and CDR2 FYNNEI. The CDR3 length is 13 residues. The CDR3 bases are TGTGCCAGCAGTGAAAATTTACCCTATGAAGCTTTCTTT. This codes for CASSENLPYEAFF.

The CDR3 DNA reads as TGTGCCAGCAGCGACAGGGTTGAAGCTTTCTTT. Protein product: CASSDRVEAFF. The gene calls are TRBV12-3 or TRBV12-4 and TRBJ1-1; 7 bases fit TRBD1. There are 11 residues in the CDR3. After removal of 6 bases from V and 7 bases from J, the junction contained 2 bases not matched to a gene.

This CDR3 is CASSLVMGQGHGELFF. CDR3 DNA sequence: TGTGCCAGCAGTTTAGTTATGGGACAGGGGCACGGGGAGCTGTTTTTT. V usage is TRBV27 and J usage is TRBJ2-2; 10 bases fit TRBD1. There are 16 residues in the CDR3. Trimming cost V 2 bases and J 7 bases; bases outside gene matches: 7. Germline V lookup: CDR1 MNHEY, CDR2 SMNVEV (reference sequence).

The chain joins TRBV7-3 to TRBJ2-5, with a possible D match to TRBD1 (6 bases). The CDR3 loop spans 17 amino acids. The germline gives CDR1 SGHTA, CDR2 FQGTGA. V was pared by 5 bases and J by 2 bases, with 21 bases between. As DNA, the CDR3 is TGTGCCAGCAGCAAACAGGGAAGGGGAAGGGGACAAGAGACCCAGTACTTC. It is translated as CASSKQGRGRGQETQYF.

This chain joins TRBV6-4 and TRBJ2-5; possible D gene TRBD2, 5 bases. Germline CDR1 is MRHNA and CDR2 is SNTAGT. The V end was cut by 6 bases, the J end by 7 bases, with 15 bases between. This CDR3 has 13 residues. CDR3 DNA sequence: TGTGCCAGCAGCGTTGACTACGCGGGGACCCAGTACTTC. It is translated as CASSVDYAGTQYF.

The V call is TRBV6-1, the J call TRBJ2-1; 14 positions match TRBD2. This CDR3 is built from 16 residues. Germline CDR1 reads MNHNS; CDR2 reads SASEGT. Trimming took 4 bases from V and 9 from J; bases not matched to a gene: 8. CDR3: CASSAQGLAGVSEQFF. DNA of the CDR3: TGTGCCAGCAGTGCCCAGGGACTAGCGGGAGTAAGTGAGCAGTTCTTC.

The genes are TRBV7-2 and TRBJ2-5; D possibly corresponds to TRBD1 (6 bases). From germline, CDR1 is SGHTA and CDR2 FQGNSA. The CDR3 extends over 17 amino acids. The ends were cut back, 5 bases at V and 4 bases at J, with 23 bases in the middle. CDR3 protein: CASSPPEGQFLAETQYF. The CDR3 DNA is TGTGCCAGCAGCCCTCCCGAGGGACAATTCCTGGCAGAGACCCAGTACTTC.